The 30 T cell receptor beta chains below all came from one sample that was sequenced in a study of blood T cell repertoires in COVID-19. The protocol was immunoSEQ multiplex PCR, while the TCRdb copy is restricted to in-frame clones and leaves out a portion. Altogether 150,000 or so clones are present, under 80% being singletons, with the ten largest covering about 3%. The material sequenced was peripheral blood. The origin of the receptors is an elderly woman with acute or convalescent COVID-19.

The chain combines TRBV5-1 with TRBJ2-1, with a weak D call TRBD2 (6 bases). The CDR3 is 15 amino acids. CDR1 is SGHRS and CDR2 is YFSETQ in the germline V gene. V gave up 5 bases and J gave up 2 bases, with 14 bases separating them. CDR3 DNA sequence: TGCGCCAGCAGATTTACGGGAGCAACCTACAATGAGCAGTTCTTC. Translated: CASRFTGATYNEQFF.

The CDR3 nucleotides read TGTGCCAGCAAACTAGCGGATACATCCTACGAGCAGTACTTC. It translates to CASKLADTSYEQYF. The chain recombines TRBV28 with TRBJ2-7; 8 bases align to TRBD2. Germline V gene sequence: CDR1 MDHEN, CDR2 SYDVKM. The CDR3 covers 14 residues. Unmatched junction bases numbered 6, after V lost 7 bases and J lost 1 base.

This clone has just a few counts. CDR3 in DNA: TGTGCCAGCAGTCGGACAGGGGGCGGAACAGATACGCAGTATTTT. The encoded protein is CASSRTGGGTDTQYF. V and J are TRBV7-9 and TRBJ2-3, with 11 bases lining up with TRBD1. From germline, CDR1 is SEHNR and CDR2 FQNEAQ (reference sequence). Trimming removed 6 bases from V and 3 bases from J; junction bases left unmatched: 5. CDR3 length: 15 amino acids. The full variable domain, rest sourced from reference TRBV7-9 and TRBJ2-3, is DTGVSQNPRHKITKRGQNVTFRCDPISEHNRLYWYRQTLGQGPEFLTYFQNEAQLEKSRLLSDRFSAERPKGSFSTLEIQRTEQGDSAMYLCASSRTGGGTDTQYFGPGTRLTVL.

This chain connects TRBV24-1 to TRBJ2-3; 10 positions agree with TRBD1. V gave up 5 bases and J gave up 4 bases; unmatched junction bases: 8. Germline-derived CDR1 and CDR2 are KGHDR and SFDVKD. CDR3 length: 16 residues. The CDR3, as DNA: TGTGCCACCAGTGCCACGACAGGGGGCGGCGCAGATACGCAGTATTTT. Translated, it gives CATSATTGGGADTQYF.

The chain uses TRBV28 and TRBJ1-5; 12 bases are shared with TRBD1. This CDR3 has 17 residues. V was pared by 1 base and J by 7 bases, with 8 bases of the junction left unmatched. Germline-derived CDR1 and CDR2 are MDHEN and SYDVKM. CDR3 coding DNA: TGTGCCAGCAGTTTATTAGGGACAGGGGGCGCAGGACAGCCCCAGCATTTT. Amino acid sequence: CASSLLGTGGAGQPQHF.

This clone was seen more than once but under ten times. The chain combines TRBV19 with TRBJ2-7; a possible D gene is TRBD1 (5 bases). V lost 8 bases to trimming and J lost 6 bases, with 23 bases between them. The V gene's germline CDR1 is LNHDA and CDR2 SQIVND (reference sequence). The CDR3 covers 15 residues. For the CDR3, the DNA is TGTGCCAGTGCGCCCTCTCAGGGTGGCTACGGCGAGCAGTACTTC. It specifies CASAPSQGGYGEQYF.

The V gene is TRBV2, the J gene TRBJ1-5, with D hard to call. The CDR3 contains 15 residues. V was shortened by 3 bases and J by 0 bases, with 9 bases between the two germline ends. CDR1 is SNHLY and CDR2 is FYNNEI in the germline V gene. In DNA form, the CDR3 reads TGTGCCAGCAGTGAGGGAGACCGTAGCAATCAGCCCCAGCATTTT. This sequence encodes CASSEGDRSNQPQHF.

This rearrangement joins TRBV19 to TRBJ2-3; perhaps TRBD2 as D (5 bases). Trimming pared 4 bases from V and 2 bases from J, leaving 10 bases between. The CDR3 contains 14 residues. In germline, CDR1 is LNHDA, CDR2 SQIVND (reference sequence). As DNA, the CDR3 is TGTGCCAGTAGTAAAGGACTCCTCACAGATACGCAGTATTTT. Translation: CASSKGLLTDTQYF.

The rearrangement links TRBV28 to TRBJ2-7; tentatively, D is TRBD2 (7 bases). The CDR3 loop spans 13 amino acids. V shed 8 bases and J shed 5 bases, with 16 bases lying between them. The germline CDR1 and CDR2 sequences are MDHEN and SYDVKM. CDR3 coding DNA: TGTGCCAGCTTAAGGGGGGGCAGTAACGAGCAGTACTTC. It codes for CASLRGGSNEQYF. Full variable domain (outside the CDR3, taken from reference TRBV28 and TRBJ2-7): DVKVTQSSRYLVKRTGEKVFLECVQDMDHENMFWYRQDPGLGLRLIYFSYDVKMKEKGDIPEGYSVSREKKERFSLILESASTNQTSMYLCASLRGGSNEQYFGPGTRLTVT.

This clone was seen just once. This chain connects TRBV19 to TRBJ1-5; TRBD1 is a possible D gene (5 bases). The CDR3 has 12 amino acids. V lost 5 bases to trimming and J lost 6 bases, with 8 bases between them. Germline values: CDR1 LNHDA, CDR2 SQIVND (reference sequence). CDR3 region: CASSYQGQPQHF. In DNA, the CDR3 is TGTGCCAGTAGTTACCAGGGTCAGCCCCAGCATTTT.

V gene TRBV7-2 combines with J gene TRBJ2-3; 9 nucleotides align to TRBD1. This CDR3 has 16 residues. Germline CDR1 reads SGHTA; CDR2 reads FQGNSA. V shed 5 bases and J 5 bases; nucleotides not matched to a gene: 11. CDR3 sequence reads: CASSQGQGQVRDTQYF. The CDR3 nucleotides read TGTGCCAGCAGCCAGGGACAGGGACAGGTTAGAGATACGCAGTATTTT. The full variable domain, with the rest looked up from reference TRBV7-2 and TRBJ2-3, is GAGVSQSPSNKVTEKGKDVELRCDPISGHTALYWYRQSLGQGLEFLIYFQGNSAPDKSGLPSDRFSAERTGGSVSTLTIQRTQQEDSAVYLCASSQGQGQVRDTQYFGPGTRLTVL.

This CDR3 reads CASSLGREQTPLHF. In DNA, the CDR3 is TGTGCCAGCAGCTTAGGGCGGGAACAAACACCCCTCCACTTT. The gene calls are TRBV11-2 and TRBJ1-6; D not certain. Looked up from germline, CDR1 is SGHAT and CDR2 is FQNNGV. The V gene lost 1 base and the J gene lost 11 bases, with 12 bases spanning the gap. The CDR3 consists of 14 residues.

The chain has TRBV19 and TRBJ1-1, with D perhaps TRBD1 (5 bases). V lost 6 bases to trimming and J lost 5 bases, with 13 bases between them. The CDR3 consists of 13 residues. Per germline, CDR1 LNHDA and CDR2 SQIVND (reference sequence). The CDR3 region is CASRGRTYTEAFF. CDR3 nucleotide sequence: TGTGCCAGTAGAGGTCGGACATATACTGAAGCTTTCTTT.

The rearrangement uses TRBV28 and TRBJ2-5, with TRBD2 matching 9 bases. The CDR3 totals 14 residues. The V and J ends lost 2 bases and 4 bases, in that order; junction bases with no gene match: 2. Germline V gives CDR1 MDHEN, CDR2 SYDVKM. For the CDR3, the DNA is TGTGCCAGCAGTTTAAGCGGGAGGCTAGAGACCCAGTACTTC. It is translated as CASSLSGRLETQYF.

The J gene is TRBJ2-2, the V gene TRBV10-1, with D perhaps matching TRBD2 (5 bases). Germline V CDR1 and CDR2: WNHNN, SYGVQD (reference sequence). The V and J ends lost 3 bases and 4 bases respectively, with 9 bases between them. The CDR3 spans 14 residues. The CDR3 loop reads CASSDEGVTGELFF. The DNA for the CDR3 is TGCGCCAGCAGTGACGAGGGAGTCACCGGGGAGCTGTTTTTT.

The sample holds one count of this clone. This chain connects TRBV6-5 to TRBJ1-5; D gene ambiguous. The germline CDR1 and CDR2 sequences are MNHEY and SVGAGI. Trimming shortened V by 8 bases and J by 8 bases, and 13 bases separated the two germline ends. There are 12 residues in the CDR3. The CDR3 DNA sequence: TGTGCCAGCGGGGAGCCTAGGGAGCCCCAGCATTTT. This encodes CASGEPREPQHF.

The rearrangement links TRBV10-3 to TRBJ2-1, with D possibly TRBD2 on 6 matching bases. The germline V gene has CDR1 ENHRY and CDR2 SYGVKD. The V gene lost 0 bases and the J gene lost 4 bases, with 16 bases spanning the gap. This CDR3 spans 17 amino acids. The CDR3 DNA follows: TGTGCCATCAGTGAGTCGACGGGCGGGAACCCTTACAATGAGCAGTTCTTC. Translated: CAISESTGGNPYNEQFF.

This clone has a handful of counts. The chain joins TRBV6-6 to TRBJ1-5; perhaps TRBD1 as D (6 bases). This CDR3 contains 14 residues. Trimming took off 7 bases at V and 7 bases at J, with 17 bases between the two ends. Germline V CDR1 and CDR2: MNHNY, SVGAGI (reference sequence). CDR3 coding DNA: TGTGCCAGCACGAGCAGGGGCTTGGAACAGCCCCAGCATTTT. Translation: CASTSRGLEQPQHF.

CDR3 coding DNA: TGCAGTGCAGCCCCGCGCGACGAGCAGTACTTC. It yields the protein CSAAPRDEQYF. The gene calls are TRBV20-1 and TRBJ2-7; D ambiguous. Deletions cut 6 bases from V and 5 bases from J, with 11 bases between. The CDR3 has 11 amino acids. Germline CDR1 is DFQATT and CDR2 is SNEGSKA (reference sequence).

J is TRBJ2-3 and V is TRBV6-1, with D tentatively TRBD1 (5 bases). The V end was cut by 1 base, the J end by 4 bases, with 15 bases between. Germline CDR1 MNHNS, CDR2 SASEGT. CDR3 length: 16 amino acids. This CDR3 reads CASSEVWPWGADTQYF. The DNA of the CDR3 is TGTGCCAGCAGTGAAGTGTGGCCCTGGGGCGCAGATACGCAGTATTTT.

This chain joins TRBV9 and TRBJ2-1; the match to TRBD2 covers 7 bases. CDR1 is SGDLS and CDR2 is YYNGEE in the germline V gene. V shed 2 bases, J shed 10 bases, and the junction held 3 bases outside the gene matches. The CDR3 extends over 12 amino acids. The CDR3 reads CASSVSGLEQFF. DNA of the CDR3: TGTGCCAGCAGCGTTTCGGGACTAGAGCAGTTCTTC.

The CDR3 loop is CASSPGSGNYNEQFF. CDR3 DNA sequence: TGTGCCAGCTCACCCGGCAGCGGAAACTACAATGAGCAGTTCTTC. The gene calls are TRBV18 and TRBJ2-1; possibly TRBD2 for D (5 bases). V lost 3 bases and J lost 3, with 12 bases in between. The CDR3 contains 15 residues. Germline assignment: CDR1 KGHSH and CDR2 LQKENI.

V usage is TRBV5-1 and J usage is TRBJ2-1; D remains ambiguous. This CDR3 comprises 15 residues. Germline V gene data show CDR1 as SGHRS and CDR2 as YFSETQ. Between the trimmed V and J ends, which lost 0 bases and 0 bases, there was a span of 7 bases. The CDR3 reads CASSLDYSSYNEQFF. CDR3 DNA: TGCGCCAGCAGCTTGGATTACTCCTCCTACAATGAGCAGTTCTTC.

This chain joins TRBV7-9 and TRBJ1-5, with D possibly TRBD1 on 5 matching bases. CDR3 length: 15 residues. V was clipped by 6 bases and J by 0 bases, with 12 bases between them. Germline V gives CDR1 SEHNR, CDR2 FQNEAQ (reference sequence). The CDR3 here is CASSPGQVSNQPQHF. The CDR3 DNA reads as TGTGCCAGCAGTCCCGGACAAGTTAGCAATCAGCCCCAGCATTTT.

The chain carries TRBV19 and TRBJ1-5, with 11 bases fitting TRBD1. This CDR3 is built from 16 residues. Germline V gene sequence: CDR1 LNHDA, CDR2 SQIVND (reference sequence). Trimming cost V 5 bases and J 5 bases; bases outside gene matches: 8. The DNA of the CDR3 is TGTGCCAGTAGTGGGACAGGGGGTACTGGGTATCAGCCCCAGCATTTT. Its protein is CASSGTGGTGYQPQHF.

The rearrangement joins TRBV5-8 to TRBJ2-7; 12 bases match TRBD2. This CDR3 spans 15 amino acids. Trimming removed 0 bases from V and 9 bases from J; junction bases left unmatched: 7. Germline loops: CDR1 SGHTS, CDR2 YDEGEE. The CDR3 region is CASSLGLAGAIVQYF. The CDR3 DNA sequence: TGTGCCAGCAGCTTGGGACTAGCGGGAGCCATTGTGCAGTACTTC. The full variable domain, completed using reference TRBV5-8 and TRBJ2-7, is EAGVTQSPTHLIKTRGQQATLRCSPISGHTSVYWYQQALGLGLQFLLWYDEGEERNRGNFPPRFSGRQFPNYSSELNVNALELEDSALYLCASSLGLAGAIVQYFGPGTRLTVT.

The chain's CDR3 is CATSDSGRGGYTEAFF. The CDR3 nucleotides are TGTGCCACCAGTGACTCAGGGAGGGGGGGTTACACTGAAGCTTTCTTT. This chain connects TRBV24-1 to TRBJ1-1, with a possible D match to TRBD1 (6 bases). Germline V gene sequence: CDR1 KGHDR, CDR2 SFDVKD. This CDR3 comprises 16 residues. V was trimmed by 4 bases and J by 3 bases, leaving 17 bases between them.

The rearrangement links TRBV11-2 to TRBJ2-5; no clear D. The ends were cut back, 5 bases at V and 5 bases at J, with 6 bases in the middle. Germline V gives CDR1 SGHAT, CDR2 FQNNGV. The CDR3 sequence is 11 residues long. The CDR3 coding sequence is TGTGCCAGCAGCACCGGGGAGACCCAGTACTTC. Translating gives CASSTGETQYF.

Here the CDR3 reads CASSSPHSEQFF. The CDR3, as DNA: TGTGCCAGCAGTTCACCCCACAGTGAGCAGTTCTTC. The chain uses TRBV28 and TRBJ2-1; no clear D gene. The V end was cut by 4 bases, the J end by 9 bases, with 10 bases between. The CDR3 loop spans 12 amino acids. Germline loops: CDR1 MDHEN, CDR2 SYDVKM. Based on the CDR3 plus reference TRBV28 and TRBJ2-1, the full variable domain is DVKVTQSSRYLVKRTGEKVFLECVQDMDHENMFWYRQDPGLGLRLIYFSYDVKMKEKGDIPEGYSVSREKKERFSLILESASTNQTSMYLCASSSPHSEQFFGPGTRLTVL.

This chain connects TRBV28 to TRBJ1-6, with D possibly being TRBD1 (5 bases). The V gene's germline CDR1 is MDHEN and CDR2 SYDVKM. V was pared by 7 bases and J by 6 bases, with 16 bases between. This CDR3 spans 15 amino acids. The DNA for the CDR3 is TGTGCCAGCATTACGACAGCGACTTTTAATTCACCCCTCCACTTT. Translation gives CASITTATFNSPLHF. The complete variable domain, with remaining parts taken from reference TRBV28 and TRBJ1-6, reads DVKVTQSSRYLVKRTGEKVFLECVQDMDHENMFWYRQDPGLGLRLIYFSYDVKMKEKGDIPEGYSVSREKKERFSLILESASTNQTSMYLCASITTATFNSPLHFGNGTRLTVT.